What follows are 30 T cell receptor beta chains derived from one specimen sequenced in a study of identical twins. Via MiXCR, TCRdb re-called the 5' RACE reads, giving one row per CDR3 protein. The repertoire includes around 100,000 distinct CDR3 sequences, about 6% of them detected once, and approximately 12% sits in the top ten. Material: memory T cells sorted from blood. These receptor sequences come from a woman between 50 and 59 years old in good health.

At least ten counts were recorded for this clonotype. This rearrangement joins TRBV12-3 or TRBV12-4 to TRBJ2-3, with D perhaps TRBD1 (5 bases). CDR3 length: 14 amino acids. V lost 6 bases to trimming and J lost 0 bases, with 10 bases between them. The CDR3 sequence: CASSRATSTDTQYF. Here the CDR3 DNA reads TGTGCCAGCAGCAGGGCAACTAGCACAGATACGCAGTATTTT.

The table lists this clonotype with many counts. The J gene is TRBJ1-2, the V gene TRBV19; 8 bases agree with TRBD1. The CDR3 is 15 residues long. The V gene's germline CDR1 is LNHDA and CDR2 SQIVND (reference sequence). V trimming: 6 bases; J trimming: 6 bases; junction bases outside the gene matches: 12. CDR3 residues: CASSQNRQGSNGYTF. The CDR3 DNA reads as TGTGCCAGTAGCCAGAATCGACAGGGGAGTAATGGCTACACCTTC.

This clonotype was detected only a few times. This sequence joins TRBV20-1 and TRBJ1-4; D remains ambiguous. Germline-derived CDR1 and CDR2 are DFQATT and SNEGSKA (reference sequence). The CDR3 has 14 amino acids. V was trimmed by 0 bases and J by 0 bases, leaving 5 bases between them. The CDR3: CSAREGSTNEKLFF. The CDR3 coding sequence is TGCAGTGCTAGAGAGGGGTCAACTAATGAAAAACTGTTTTTT.

The rearrangement uses TRBV20-1 and TRBJ2-2; 10 bases are a match to TRBD1. CDR3 length: 15 residues. Unmatched junction bases numbered 5, after V lost 1 base and J lost 6 bases. Looked up from germline, CDR1 is DFQATT and CDR2 is SNEGSKA (reference sequence). CDR3 coding DNA: TGCAGTGCTAGAGGACAGGGGGCGATTCCCGGGGAGCTGTTTTTT. It specifies CSARGQGAIPGELFF.

The chain recombines TRBV4-2 with TRBJ2-2, with TRBD1 matching 10 bases. This CDR3 region has 16 residues. CDR1 is LGHNA, CDR2 YNFKEQ, per germline. V dropped 4 bases and J dropped 8; count of bases not matched to a gene: 10. This chain's CDR3 is CASSRGTGVFWGELFF. Written as DNA, the CDR3 is TGTGCCAGCAGCCGGGGGACAGGGGTATTTTGGGGGGAGCTGTTTTTT.

The V and J genes are TRBV11-3 and TRBJ2-7, with TRBD1 matching 9 bases. Trimming took 4 bases from V and 3 from J; bases not matched to a gene: 7. Germline CDR1 is SGHNT and CDR2 is YENEEA. The CDR3 runs to 15 residues. The CDR3: CASSSNRGRNYEQYF. CDR3 DNA sequence: TGTGCCAGCAGCTCGAACAGGGGGCGAAACTACGAGCAGTACTTC.

This clonotype has ten or more counts. The chain employs TRBV4-1 and TRBJ1-2; a possible D gene is TRBD1 (6 bases). The CDR3 is 14 residues long. V lost 4 bases and J 7 bases, leaving 16 bases between the germline ends. Per germline, CDR1 MGHRA and CDR2 YSYEKL. CDR3 coding DNA: TGCGCCAGCAGCCGACTTTTACAGGGTTTTGGCTACACCTTC. Translating it yields CASSRLLQGFGYTF.

This clonotype was seen only a few times. The gene calls are TRBV3-1 and TRBJ2-7; a possible D gene is TRBD1 (6 bases). The CDR3 covers 12 residues. Trimming took off 3 bases at V and 6 bases at J, with 9 bases between the two ends. Germline CDR1 is LGHDT and CDR2 is YNNKEL (reference sequence). The CDR3 sequence is CASSQGAGEQYV. The DNA of the CDR3 is TGTGCCAGCAGCCAGGGGGCGGGCGAGCAGTACGTC.

This clonotype was observed at least ten times. This rearrangement joins TRBV15 to TRBJ2-7; TRBD1 aligns across 8 bases. Trimming removed 0 bases from V and 6 bases from J; junction bases left unmatched: 4. The CDR3 is made up of 14 amino acids. Germline V gene sequence: CDR1 LNHNV, CDR2 YYDKDF (reference sequence). This chain's CDR3 is CATSRDGTGGEQYF. As DNA, the CDR3 is TGTGCCACCAGCAGAGACGGAACAGGGGGCGAGCAGTACTTC.

This clonotype has a handful of counts. V and J are TRBV19 and TRBJ2-1; a possible D gene is TRBD2 (6 bases). CDR1 is LNHDA and CDR2 is SQIVND in the germline V gene (reference sequence). The V end was cut by 5 bases, the J end by 5 bases, with 19 bases between. The CDR3 consists of 16 residues. The CDR3 here is CASSERRANYDNEQFF. The CDR3 nucleotides are TGTGCCAGTAGTGAAAGGAGGGCAAATTACGACAATGAGCAGTTCTTC.

This clonotype was seen at least ten times. V gene TRBV4-1 combines with J gene TRBJ2-4, with 10 nucleotides matching TRBD1. CDR1 and CDR2 (germline): MGHRA, YSYEKL. V lost 4 bases and J lost 7; bases outside the gene matches: 7. This CDR3 is built from 15 residues. CDR3 protein: CASSRLGGQGNIQYF. The CDR3 DNA follows: TGCGCCAGCAGCCGCCTCGGGGGACAGGGGAACATTCAGTACTTC.

This clonotype was detected ten times or more. The chain combines TRBV19 with TRBJ2-1; a possible D gene is TRBD2 (5 bases). The V and J ends lost 3 bases and 6 bases respectively, with 12 bases between them. There are 14 residues in the CDR3. Germline-derived CDR1 and CDR2 are LNHDA and SQIVND (reference sequence). The CDR3 region has the DNA TGTGCCAGTAGTATGTTTCTCGGAGGCAATGAGCAGTTCTTC. Residues: CASSMFLGGNEQFF.

Many counts were recorded for this clonotype. The rearrangement uses TRBV29-1 and TRBJ2-1, with 8 bases lining up with TRBD2. Germline CDR1 SQVTM, CDR2 ANQGSEA. This CDR3 is built from 14 residues. V trimming: 6 bases; J trimming: 3 bases; junction bases outside the gene matches: 7. CDR3 sequence: CSVSRGRLYNEQFF. CDR3 nucleotides: TGCAGCGTAAGCCGCGGGAGGCTCTACAATGAGCAGTTCTTC.

This clonotype was found many times. This chain joins TRBV30 and TRBJ1-1; D unresolved. V was cut by 1 base and J by 11 bases, with 8 bases left in between. Germline-derived CDR1 and CDR2 are GTSNPN and SVGIG (reference sequence). The CDR3 extends over 10 amino acids. CDR3 sequence (DNA): TGTGCCTGGAGTGACAAGTCGGCTTTCTTT. Translating gives CAWSDKSAFF.

At least ten counts were recorded for this clonotype. This rearrangement joins TRBV10-3 to TRBJ2-3, with unresolved D. Germline V lookup: CDR1 ENHRY, CDR2 SYGVKD. There are 12 residues in the CDR3. With 7 bases removed from V and 2 bases from J, the gap between germline ends came to 7 bases. The CDR3 here is CAIKADTDTQYF. CDR3 coding DNA: TGTGCCATCAAGGCAGACACAGATACGCAGTATTTT.

This clonotype has at least ten counts. The chain couples TRBV11-2 to TRBJ2-1; 14 bases align to TRBD2. V was pared by 2 bases and J by 7 bases, with 4 bases of the junction left unmatched. There are 16 residues in the CDR3. The V gene's germline CDR1 is SGHAT and CDR2 FQNNGV. CDR3 protein: CASSLRTSGRTNEQFF. DNA for the CDR3: TGTGCCAGCAGCTTAAGGACTAGCGGGAGGACAAATGAGCAGTTCTTC.

This clonotype came up many times. The chain joins TRBV4-2 to TRBJ2-3, with 8 positions matching TRBD2. CDR3 size: 15 residues. V shed 4 bases, J shed 1 base, and the junction held 4 bases outside the gene matches. The germline V gene has CDR1 LGHNA and CDR2 YNFKEQ. The CDR3 sequence is CASSRKAGGTDTQYF. The CDR3 nucleotides are TGTGCCAGCAGCCGGAAAGCGGGAGGCACAGATACGCAGTATTTT.

The sample holds many counts of this clonotype. V is TRBV20-1 and J is TRBJ1-2; D may be TRBD1 (5 bases). The germline gives CDR1 DFQATT, CDR2 SNEGSKA (reference sequence). Deletions cut 1 base from V and 7 bases from J, with 13 bases between. The CDR3 is 13 residues long. As DNA, the CDR3 is TGCAGTGCTAGAGGCGGATGGGGCGGTGGCTACACCTTC. Translation gives CSARGGWGGGYTF.

This clonotype was detected ten times or more. The chain is built from TRBV6-5 and TRBJ1-3, with TRBD1 matching over 10 bases. The CDR3 runs to 15 residues. V lost 6 bases, J lost 1 base, and 3 bases stayed unmatched. Germline loops: CDR1 MNHEY, CDR2 SVGAGI. CDR3 bases: TGTGCCAGCAGCCGGGACAGGGGATCTGGAAACACCATATATTTT. Amino acids: CASSRDRGSGNTIYF.

This clonotype was seen repeatedly, ten times or more. The V and J genes are TRBV5-1 and TRBJ2-7; TRBD2 is a possible D gene (5 bases). V dropped 0 bases and J dropped 2 bases, with 6 bases sitting between them. This CDR3 region has 13 residues. Germline V CDR1 and CDR2: SGHRS, YFSETQ. The CDR3 loop reads CASSLDGAYEQYF. CDR3 bases: TGCGCCAGCAGCTTGGACGGGGCCTACGAGCAGTACTTC.

This clonotype was detected a few times. The chain uses TRBV6-5 and TRBJ2-7; D tentatively fits TRBD1 or TRBD2 (5 bases each). V gave up 4 bases and J gave up 1 base, with 20 bases separating them. This CDR3 has 17 residues. Germline CDR1 reads MNHEY; CDR2 reads SVGAGI. The CDR3: CASSSAPPGTGSYEQYF. The CDR3 coding sequence is TGTGCCAGCAGTTCCGCCCCCCCCGGGACCGGGTCCTACGAGCAGTACTTC.

The chain couples TRBV18 to TRBJ2-3; TRBD2 matches at 7 bases. The CDR3 covers 16 residues. From germline, CDR1 is KGHSH and CDR2 LQKENI. Unmatched junction bases numbered 12, after V lost 6 bases and J lost 3 bases. The CDR3 is CASSPEITGGTDTQYF. The CDR3 DNA reads as TGTGCCAGCTCCCCGGAGATTACGGGAGGTACAGATACGCAGTATTTT.

This clonotype was picked up many times. This chain uses TRBV19 with TRBJ1-1; D unclear. The CDR3 contains 13 residues. CDR1 is LNHDA and CDR2 is SQIVND in the germline V gene (reference sequence). Trimming stripped 10 bases from V and 1 base from J, with 13 bases between. The CDR3 sequence is CATRHLANTEAFF. CDR3 in DNA: TGTGCCACTCGACACCTTGCGAACACTGAAGCTTTCTTT.

The sample holds many counts of this clonotype. The gene calls are TRBV14 and TRBJ1-2; D is perhaps TRBD1 (5 bases). The CDR3 has 16 amino acids. Looked up from germline, CDR1 is SGHDN and CDR2 is FVKESK. V was shortened by 0 bases and J by 5 bases, with 16 bases between the two germline ends. The CDR3 DNA sequence: TGTGCCAGCAGCCAAGATCGGTTGGGGCAATCGTATGGCTACACCTTC. Amino acids: CASSQDRLGQSYGYTF.

This clonotype was counted at least ten times. V and J are TRBV29-1 and TRBJ2-2; D gene ambiguous. Germline CDR1 is SQVTM and CDR2 is ANQGSEA. CDR3 length: 10 amino acids. The V end lost 7 bases, the J end lost 6 bases, and 6 bases lay between the germline ends. CDR3 coding DNA: TGCAGCGCGGGCTCCGGGGAGCTGTTTTTT. Protein: CSAGSGELFF.

This clonotype occurred many times. The CDR3 nucleotides read TGTGCCAGCAGTTTAGGCCGGACTAGCGGAAACACAGATACGCAGTATTTT. This sequence encodes CASSLGRTSGNTDTQYF. The chain links TRBV12-3 or TRBV12-4 to TRBJ2-3; TRBD2 agrees at 10 bases. V dropped 1 base and J dropped 2; count of bases not matched to a gene: 6. This CDR3 region has 17 residues.

In this sample, this clonotype turned up many times. The chain links TRBV20-1 to TRBJ2-3, with D perhaps matching TRBD2 (5 bases). Germline lookup yields CDR1 DFQATT and CDR2 SNEGSKA (reference sequence). The V end was cut by 1 base, the J end by 10 bases, with 21 bases between. This CDR3 spans 15 amino acids. The CDR3, as DNA: TGCAGTGCTAGAGGCGTCCAGGAGATGATCGGGGCGCAGTATTTT. It codes for CSARGVQEMIGAQYF.

In its sample, this clonotype was seen many times. The chain combines TRBV18 with TRBJ1-5; D unclear. V lost 4 bases and J lost 3, with 13 bases in between. CDR3 length equals 15 residues. Germline V gene lookup returns CDR1 KGHSH and CDR2 LQKENI. CDR3: CASSLDFGDNQPQHF. Here the CDR3 DNA reads TGTGCCAGCTCACTGGACTTTGGGGACAATCAGCCCCAGCATTTT.

This clonotype showed up many times. CDR3: CASSEGTGDTGELFF. CDR3 nucleotides: TGTGCCAGCAGTGAAGGGACAGGGGACACCGGGGAGCTGTTTTTT. The chain uses TRBV6-1 and TRBJ2-2; TRBD1 agrees at 9 bases. The germline V gene has CDR1 MNHNS and CDR2 SASEGT. V lost 1 base, J lost 3 bases, and 0 bases stayed unmatched. This CDR3 contains 15 residues.

This clonotype showed up many times. This chain uses TRBV20-1 with TRBJ2-1; no clear D. CDR1 and CDR2 (germline): DFQATT, SNEGSKA (reference sequence). This CDR3 region has 13 residues. The V gene lost 3 bases and the J gene lost 5 bases, with 11 bases spanning the gap. CDR3 sequence: CSARWYPDNEQFF. The CDR3 DNA is TGCAGTGCTAGGTGGTACCCAGACAATGAGCAGTTCTTC.